This entry features one TCR beta chain sequence. This sample was taken from a study of blood T cell repertoires in COVID-19. The wider study: COVID-19 samples from acute and convalescent phases originated in the United States, Italy and Spain. From T cells, B-cell-depleted T cells, or PBMCs came the material, which was cDNA or gDNA.

The V gene's germline CDR1 is LGHNA and CDR2 YNFKEQ. CDR3 length equals 14 residues. Trimming at V came to 4 bases and at J to 5 bases, leaving 5 bases not matched to a gene. Data came from immunoSEQ multiplex PCR; TCRdb stores just in-frame clones and leaves some out. Here the sample spans 120,000 to 150,000 clones, roughly four fifths being singletons. The sequence was obtained from a human donor in a cohort sampled during active COVID-19. The chain uses TRBV4-2 and TRBJ1-1; 9 nucleotides align to TRBD1. Sequenced: peripheral blood. The CDR3 protein is CASSRLGQGTEAFF. The CDR3 nucleotides are TGTGCCAGCAGCCGCCTCGGACAGGGGACTGAAGCTTTCTTT.